This TCR beta chain was sequenced for a study of blood T cells in healthy people across ages. Then a second PCR, running about 6 to 11 cycles, was carried out with a sample-barcoded 5' primer and a J-beta primer mix. MiXCR, applied by TCRdb to the 5' RACE reads, yields one record per CDR3 protein. The top ten clones hold roughly 18% of a sample with about 570,000 distinct CDR3 sequences, about 25% of them seen once. Per sample, at least 5 micrograms of total RNA were extracted. Germline V lookup: CDR1 SGHTA, CDR2 FQGNSA. The CDR3 is 15 amino acids. Trimming pared 5 bases from V and 10 bases from J, leaving 23 bases between. Study results and caveats: The lack of PBMC sorting stopped any conclusive naive versus antigen-experienced comparison. Lack of knowledge of donor CMV status possibly confounded expanded clonotype changes. Underestimates were what the diversity estimates from one million T cells were considered to be.

On this clonotype itself: The antigen remains undetermined.

Material: blood. The receptor was derived from a woman aged 65 to 85 in good health. The rearrangement links TRBV7-2 to TRBJ1-2; D is perhaps TRBD1 (5 bases). CDR3 sequence reads: CASSAGWGSDFDYTF. The CDR3 region has the DNA TGTGCCAGCAGCGCCGGGTGGGGCAGTGATTTCGACTACACCTTC. Based on the CDR3 plus reference TRBV7-2 and TRBJ1-2, the full variable domain is GAGVSQSPSNKVTEKGKDVELRCDPISGHTALYWYRQSLGQGLEFLIYFQGNSAPDKSGLPSDRFSAERTGGSVSTLTIQRTQQEDSAVYLCASSAGWGSDFDYTFGSGTRLTVV.